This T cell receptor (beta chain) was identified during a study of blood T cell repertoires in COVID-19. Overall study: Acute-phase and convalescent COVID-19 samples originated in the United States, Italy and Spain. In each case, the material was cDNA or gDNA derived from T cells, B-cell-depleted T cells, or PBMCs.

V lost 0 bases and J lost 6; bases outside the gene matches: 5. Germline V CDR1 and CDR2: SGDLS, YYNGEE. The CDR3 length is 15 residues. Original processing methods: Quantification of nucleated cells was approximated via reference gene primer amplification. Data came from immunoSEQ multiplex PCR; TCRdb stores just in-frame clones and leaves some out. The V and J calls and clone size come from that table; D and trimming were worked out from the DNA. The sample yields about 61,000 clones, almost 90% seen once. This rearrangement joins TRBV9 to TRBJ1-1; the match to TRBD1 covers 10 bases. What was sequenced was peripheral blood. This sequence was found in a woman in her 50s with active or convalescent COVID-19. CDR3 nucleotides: TGTGCCAGCAGCGTAGCCGTGGACAGGGGGTCTGAAGCTTTCTTT. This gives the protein CASSVAVDRGSEAFF.